This TCR beta chain stems from a study of regulatory T cells in long-lasting Graves disease. This clonotype was counted ten times or more. V shed 4 bases and J shed 3 bases, with 12 bases lying between them. From germline, CDR1 is SQVTM and CDR2 ANQGSEA. The CDR3 totals 13 residues. TCR beta libraries were built with iRepertoire HTBI primers and Arm-PCR of CDR3 regions. TCRdb fed the multiplex PCR reads into MiXCR, producing one record per CDR3 protein. The repertoire holds roughly 420,000 distinct CDR3 sequences, with roughly a sixth as singletons. The time point here: newly diagnosed GD, antithyroid drugs for less than 3 months. PBMC RNA served as the TCR library source.

The sequences come from peripheral blood mononuclear cells (PBMCs), collected at new diagnosis, from a patient treated with antithyroid drugs. The chain joins TRBV29-1 to TRBJ1-1; D not resolved. The sequence was obtained from a female donor with Graves disease. The CDR3 DNA is TGCAGCGTTGTGGACGGCGGACACACTGAAGCTTTCTTT. This encodes CSVVDGGHTEAFF.